This TCR beta chain was found in a study of spatial heterogeneity in lung cancer. Overall study context: Strong correlation linked TCR transcript counts in tumor regions to a T cell module score derived from matched bulk RNA-seq. The average appearance count of each unique TCR and UMI combination in raw reads was more than nine.

Specified time point: sample taken at primary tumor resection. The donors were approximately 65 patients with non-small cell lung cancer that was early-stage and untreated. No cells were sorted before sequencing. The whole RNA sequenced was extracted from tumor, nontumor lung or frozen PBMC. Study results and caveats: It was found that expanded intratumoral alpha and beta TCR counts tracked tumor mutation counts.

In germline, CDR1 is SGHTA, CDR2 FQGNSA. V was cut by 5 bases and J by 8 bases, with 25 bases left in between. The CDR3 is 17 residues long. By sample fraction, this clonotype is medium-sized (0.01 to 0.1%). Its specificity is not known. TCRdb reprocessed the 5' RACE reads via MiXCR and lists one record per CDR3 protein. The table records about 8,100 distinct CDR3 sequences, roughly 12% of them present only once. The rearrangement links TRBV7-2 to TRBJ2-1; possibly TRBD2 for D (5 bases). The TCR originated in a male donor with early-stage non-small cell lung cancer. Specimen: lung tumor tissue, collected at surgery. CDR3 loop: CASSPGNDRRTWHEQFF. The CDR3 DNA follows: TGTGCCAGCAGCCCCGGGAATGATAGGAGGACCTGGCATGAGCAGTTCTTC.